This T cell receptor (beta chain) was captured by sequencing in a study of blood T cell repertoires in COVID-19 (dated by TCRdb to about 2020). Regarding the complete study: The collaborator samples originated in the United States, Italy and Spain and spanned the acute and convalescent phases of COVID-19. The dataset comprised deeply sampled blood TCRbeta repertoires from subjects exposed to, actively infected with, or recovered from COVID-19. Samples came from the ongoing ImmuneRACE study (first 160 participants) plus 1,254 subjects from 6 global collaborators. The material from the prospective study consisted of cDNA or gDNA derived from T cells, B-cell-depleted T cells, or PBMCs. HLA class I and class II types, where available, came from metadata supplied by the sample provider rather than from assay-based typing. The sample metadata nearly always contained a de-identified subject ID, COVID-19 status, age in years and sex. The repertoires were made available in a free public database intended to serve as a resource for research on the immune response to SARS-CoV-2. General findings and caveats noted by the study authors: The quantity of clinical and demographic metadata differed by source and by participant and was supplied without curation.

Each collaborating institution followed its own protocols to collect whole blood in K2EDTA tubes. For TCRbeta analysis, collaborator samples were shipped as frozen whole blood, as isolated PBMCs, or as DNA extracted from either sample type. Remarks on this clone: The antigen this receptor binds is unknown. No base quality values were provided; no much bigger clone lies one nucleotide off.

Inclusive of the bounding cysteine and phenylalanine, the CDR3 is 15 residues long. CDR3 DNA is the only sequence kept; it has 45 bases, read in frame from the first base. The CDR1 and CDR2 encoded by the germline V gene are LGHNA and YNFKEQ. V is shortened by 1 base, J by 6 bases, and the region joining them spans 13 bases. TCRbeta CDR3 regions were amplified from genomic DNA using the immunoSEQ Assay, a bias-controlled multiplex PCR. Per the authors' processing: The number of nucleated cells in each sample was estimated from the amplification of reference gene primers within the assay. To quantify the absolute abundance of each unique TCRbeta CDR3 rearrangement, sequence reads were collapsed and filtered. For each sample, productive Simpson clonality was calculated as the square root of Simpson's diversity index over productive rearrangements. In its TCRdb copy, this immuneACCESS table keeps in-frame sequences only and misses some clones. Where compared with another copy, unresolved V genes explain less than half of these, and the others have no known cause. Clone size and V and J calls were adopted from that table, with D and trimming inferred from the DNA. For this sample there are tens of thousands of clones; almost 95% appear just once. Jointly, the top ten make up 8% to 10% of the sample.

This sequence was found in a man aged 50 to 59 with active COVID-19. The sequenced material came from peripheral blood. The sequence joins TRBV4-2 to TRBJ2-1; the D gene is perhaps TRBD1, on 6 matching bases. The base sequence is TGTGCCAGCAGCCAAGGCCAGGGGTCCGGCAATGAGCAGTTCTTC. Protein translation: CASSQGQGSGNEQFF.